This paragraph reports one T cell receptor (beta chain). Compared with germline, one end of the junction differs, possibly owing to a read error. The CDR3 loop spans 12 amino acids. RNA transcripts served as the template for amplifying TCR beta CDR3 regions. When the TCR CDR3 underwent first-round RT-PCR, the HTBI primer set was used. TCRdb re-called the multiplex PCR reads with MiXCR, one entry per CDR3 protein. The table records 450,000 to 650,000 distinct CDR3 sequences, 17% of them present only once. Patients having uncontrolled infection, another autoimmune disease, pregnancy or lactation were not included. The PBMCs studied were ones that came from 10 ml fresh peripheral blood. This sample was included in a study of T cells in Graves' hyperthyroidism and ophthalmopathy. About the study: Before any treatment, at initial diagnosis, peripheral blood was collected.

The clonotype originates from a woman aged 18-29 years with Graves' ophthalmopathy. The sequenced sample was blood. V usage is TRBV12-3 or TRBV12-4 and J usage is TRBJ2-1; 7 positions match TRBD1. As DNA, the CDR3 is TGTGCCGGCAGTTTACAGGGGAATGAGCAGTTCTTC. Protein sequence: CAGSLQGNEQFF.